This TCR beta chain was captured in a study of blood T cell repertoires in COVID-19 (dated by TCRdb to 2019 to 2021). Study-wide context: Samples from collaborators originated in the United States, Italy and Spain and spanned both the acute and convalescent phases of COVID-19. The prospective study material was composed of cDNA or gDNA derived from T cells, B-cell-depleted T cells, or PBMCs. Samples came from the ongoing ImmuneRACE study (first 160 participants) plus 1,254 subjects from 6 global collaborators. The dataset comprised deeply sampled blood TCRbeta repertoires from subjects exposed to, actively infected with, or recovered from COVID-19. The sample metadata nearly always contained a de-identified subject ID, COVID-19 status, age in years and sex. A freely available public database, intended as a resource for researchers studying the immune response to SARS-CoV-2, is where the repertoires were released. Where available, HLA class I and class II types were taken from metadata supplied by the sample provider and were not determined by assay-based typing. Summary of the overall study and its limitations: The amount of clinical and demographic metadata varied by source and participant and was provided uncurated.

With regard to this clone: Its antigen target is currently unknown. Per-nucleotide qualities are absent, and no much larger clonotype sits a single base away.

TCRbeta CDR3 regions were amplified from genomic DNA using the immunoSEQ Assay, a bias-controlled multiplex PCR. In the original analysis: Nucleated cell counts per sample were estimated from amplification of reference gene primers within the assay. Sequence reads were collapsed and filtered to measure the absolute abundance of every unique TCRbeta CDR3 rearrangement. Productive Simpson clonality was computed per sample as the square root of Simpson's diversity index over productive rearrangements. Not all clones reach the TCRdb copy of this immuneACCESS table, which keeps in-frame sequences only. Checked studies attribute under half of the gap to unresolved V genes and leave the rest unexplained. V and J calls and clone size are given by that table; D and trimming were obtained from the DNA. Present in this sample are 150,000 to 200,000 clones, 88% of which were seen just once. The ten largest account for less than 5.5% of the sample.

CDR1 and CDR2 (SGHRS, YFSETQ) derive from the germline V gene. The CDR3 numbers 16 residues from cysteine through phenylalanine. Only the CDR3 DNA stays, 48 bases, in frame from base 1. V has 5 bases trimmed and J has 5 bases trimmed; junction bases matching no gene number 13. Each collaborating institution followed its own protocols to collect whole blood in K2EDTA tubes. For TCRbeta analysis, collaborators shipped samples as frozen whole blood, isolated PBMCs, or DNA extracted from either of those sample types. Source material: peripheral blood. The origin of this receptor is a human donor in a cohort sampled during active COVID-19. The chain is made from TRBV5-1 and TRBJ2-3, with 8 central nucleotides matching TRBD1. The nucleotide sequence is TGCGCCAGCAGTCTACCTGGACAGGGCTTAGGAGATACGCAGTATTTT. This yields the protein CASSLPGQGLGDTQYF. Extended through the reference TRBV5-1 and TRBJ2-3 proteins, this CDR3 yields the full variable domain: KAGVTQTPRYLIKTRGQQVTLSCSPISGHRSVSWYQQTPGQGLQFLFEYFSETQRNKGNFPGRFSGRQFSNSRSEMNVSTLELGDSALYLCASSLPGQGLGDTQYFGPGTRLTVL.